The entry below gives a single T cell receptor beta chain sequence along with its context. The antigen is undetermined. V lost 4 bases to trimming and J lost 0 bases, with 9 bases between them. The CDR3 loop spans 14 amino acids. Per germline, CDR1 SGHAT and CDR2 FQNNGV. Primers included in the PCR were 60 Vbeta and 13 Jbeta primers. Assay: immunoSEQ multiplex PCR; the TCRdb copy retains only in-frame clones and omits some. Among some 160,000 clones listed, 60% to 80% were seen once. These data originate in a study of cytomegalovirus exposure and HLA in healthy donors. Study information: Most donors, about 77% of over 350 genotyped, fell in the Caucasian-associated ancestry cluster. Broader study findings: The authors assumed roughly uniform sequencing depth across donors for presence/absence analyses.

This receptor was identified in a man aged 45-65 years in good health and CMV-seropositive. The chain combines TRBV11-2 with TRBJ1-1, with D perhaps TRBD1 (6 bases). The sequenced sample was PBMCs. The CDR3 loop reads CASSSNRVNTEAFF. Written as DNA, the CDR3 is TGTGCCAGCAGCTCAAACAGGGTGAACACTGAAGCTTTCTTT. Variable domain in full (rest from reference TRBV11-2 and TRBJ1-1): EAGVAQSPRYKIIEKRQSVAFWCNPISGHATLYWYQQILGQGPKLLIQFQNNGVVDDSQLPKDRFSAERLKGVDSTLKIQPAKLEDSAVYLCASSSNRVNTEAFFGQGTRLTVV.